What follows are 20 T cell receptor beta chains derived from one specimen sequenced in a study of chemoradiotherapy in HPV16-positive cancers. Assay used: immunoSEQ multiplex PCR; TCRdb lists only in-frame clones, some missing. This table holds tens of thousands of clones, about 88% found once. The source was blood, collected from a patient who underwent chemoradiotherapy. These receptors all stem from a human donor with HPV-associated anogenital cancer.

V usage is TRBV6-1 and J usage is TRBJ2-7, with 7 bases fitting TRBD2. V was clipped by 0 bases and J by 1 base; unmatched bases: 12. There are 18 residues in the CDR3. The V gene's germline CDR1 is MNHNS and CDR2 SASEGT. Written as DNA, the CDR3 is TGTGCCAGCAGTGAAGCTACCTCTTGGGAGGGCAGGTCCTACGAGCAGTACTTC. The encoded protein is CASSEATSWEGRSYEQYF.

Here the CDR3 DNA reads TGTGCCAGCTCAAGAATGACAGGGGGCAGCACCGGGGAGCTGTTTTTT. It encodes CASSRMTGGSTGELFF. The chain couples TRBV18 to TRBJ2-2, with 10 positions matching TRBD1. The CDR3 covers 16 residues. Trimming took 5 bases from V and 4 from J; bases not matched to a gene: 7. Germline-derived CDR1 and CDR2 are KGHSH and LQKENI.

This chain's CDR3 is CASTLDRGDNSPLHF. Here the CDR3 DNA reads TGTGCCAGTACCTTGGACAGGGGCGATAATTCACCCCTCCACTTT. V gene TRBV19 combines with J gene TRBJ1-6, with 9 bases that match TRBD1. Trimming took 7 bases from V and 5 from J; bases not matched to a gene: 6. Germline V lookup: CDR1 LNHDA, CDR2 SQIVND (reference sequence). The CDR3 extends over 15 amino acids.

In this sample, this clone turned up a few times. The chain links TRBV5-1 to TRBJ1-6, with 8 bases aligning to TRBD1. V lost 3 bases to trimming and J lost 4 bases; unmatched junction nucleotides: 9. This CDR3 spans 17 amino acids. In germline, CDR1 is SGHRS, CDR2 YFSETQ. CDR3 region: CASSYPEGQDYNSPLHF. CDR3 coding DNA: TGCGCCAGCAGCTACCCCGAGGGACAGGATTATAATTCACCCCTCCACTTT.

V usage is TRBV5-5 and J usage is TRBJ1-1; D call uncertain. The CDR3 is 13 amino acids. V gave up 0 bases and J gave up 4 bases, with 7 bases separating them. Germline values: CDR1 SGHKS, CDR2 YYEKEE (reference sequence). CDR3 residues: CASSLEAATEAFF. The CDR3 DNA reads TGTGCCAGCAGCTTGGAGGCGGCCACTGAAGCTTTCTTT.

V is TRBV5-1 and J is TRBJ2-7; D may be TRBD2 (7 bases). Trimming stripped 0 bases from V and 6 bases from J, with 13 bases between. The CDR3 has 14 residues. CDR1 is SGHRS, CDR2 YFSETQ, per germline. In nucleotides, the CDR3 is TGCGCCAGCAGCTTGGGAGGGGAGGGGGGCGAGCAGTACTTC. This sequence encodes CASSLGGEGGEQYF.

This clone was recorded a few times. The CDR3 DNA sequence: TGTGCCAGCAGCTTAACAGGCTATAATTCACCCCTCCACTTT. Amino acids: CASSLTGYNSPLHF. The V gene is TRBV7-9, the J gene TRBJ1-6, with a weak D call TRBD1 (5 bases). This CDR3 region has 14 residues. Trimming shortened V by 2 bases and J by 3 bases, and 5 bases separated the two germline ends. In germline, CDR1 is SEHNR, CDR2 FQNEAQ (reference sequence). The full variable domain, in which reference TRBV7-9 and TRBJ1-6 provide the parts outside the CDR3, is DTGVSQNPRHKITKRGQNVTFRCDPISEHNRLYWYRQTLGQGPEFLTYFQNEAQLEKSRLLSDRFSAERPKGSFSTLEIQRTEQGDSAMYLCASSLTGYNSPLHFGNGTRLTVT.

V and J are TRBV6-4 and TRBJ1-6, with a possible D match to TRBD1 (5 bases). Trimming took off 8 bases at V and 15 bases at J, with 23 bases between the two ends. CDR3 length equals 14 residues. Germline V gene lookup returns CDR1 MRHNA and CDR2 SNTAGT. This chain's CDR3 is CASPWGIPVDDLHF. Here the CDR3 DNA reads TGTGCCAGCCCCTGGGGCATCCCCGTGGACGACCTCCACTTT.

The DNA for the CDR3 is TGTGCCAGCAGTCTCCGGGCTTACACAGATACGCAGTATTTT. Translating gives CASSLRAYTDTQYF. This rearrangement joins TRBV6-5 to TRBJ2-3; D not resolved. Trimming took off 5 bases at V and 2 bases at J, with 11 bases between the two ends. The CDR3 consists of 14 residues. Germline CDR1 MNHEY, CDR2 SVGAGI.

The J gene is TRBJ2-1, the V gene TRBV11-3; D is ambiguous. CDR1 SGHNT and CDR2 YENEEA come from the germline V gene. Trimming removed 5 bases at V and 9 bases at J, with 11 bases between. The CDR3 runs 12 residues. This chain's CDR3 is CASSTLPGEQFF. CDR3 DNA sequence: TGTGCCAGCAGCACCTTACCGGGTGAGCAGTTCTTC.

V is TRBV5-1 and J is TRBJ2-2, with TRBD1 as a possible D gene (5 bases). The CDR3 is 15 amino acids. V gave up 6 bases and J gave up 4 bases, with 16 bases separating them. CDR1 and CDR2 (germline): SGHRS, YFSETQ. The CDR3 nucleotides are TGCGCCAGCAATACTATAGGGGTGAGCACCGGGGAGCTGTTTTTT. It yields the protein CASNTIGVSTGELFF.

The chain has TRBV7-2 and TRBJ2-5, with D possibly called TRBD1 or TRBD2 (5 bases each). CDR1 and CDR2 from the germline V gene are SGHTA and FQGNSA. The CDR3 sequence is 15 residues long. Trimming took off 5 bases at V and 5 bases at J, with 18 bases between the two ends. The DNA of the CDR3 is TGTGCCAGCAGCCACGCCAGGGAGCCGGGGGAGACCCAGTACTTC. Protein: CASSHAREPGETQYF.

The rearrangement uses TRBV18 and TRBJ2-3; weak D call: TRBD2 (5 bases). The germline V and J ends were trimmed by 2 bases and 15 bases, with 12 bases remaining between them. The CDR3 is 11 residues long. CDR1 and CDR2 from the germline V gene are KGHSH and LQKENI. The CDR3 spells CASSPAGLLYF. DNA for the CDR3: TGTGCCAGCTCACCAGCCGGACTGCTATATTTT. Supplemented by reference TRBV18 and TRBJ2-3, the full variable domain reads NAGVMQNPRHLVRRRGQEARLRCSPMKGHSHVYWYRQLPEEGLKFMVYLQKENIIDESGMPKERFSAEFPKEGPSILRIQQVVRGDSAAYFCASSPAGLLYFGPGTRLTVL.

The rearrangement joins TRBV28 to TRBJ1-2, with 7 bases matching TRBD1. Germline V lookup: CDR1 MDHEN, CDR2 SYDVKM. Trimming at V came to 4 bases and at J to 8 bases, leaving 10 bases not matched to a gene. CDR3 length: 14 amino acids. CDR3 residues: CASSSGGTYAGYTF. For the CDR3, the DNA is TGTGCCAGCAGTTCAGGGGGGACCTATGCCGGCTACACCTTC.

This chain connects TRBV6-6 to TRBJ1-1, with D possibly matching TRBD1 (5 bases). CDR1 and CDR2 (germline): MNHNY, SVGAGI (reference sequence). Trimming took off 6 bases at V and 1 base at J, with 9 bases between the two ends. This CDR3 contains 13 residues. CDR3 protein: CASRSTGNTEAFF. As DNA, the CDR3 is TGTGCCAGCAGGTCCACAGGGAACACTGAAGCTTTCTTT.

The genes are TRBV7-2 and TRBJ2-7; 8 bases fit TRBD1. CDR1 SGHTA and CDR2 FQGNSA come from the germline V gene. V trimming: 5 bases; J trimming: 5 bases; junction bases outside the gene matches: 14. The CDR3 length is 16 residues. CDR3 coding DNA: TGTGCCAGCAGCAACCTAACAGGGGGAACTGTGGACGAGCAGTACTTC. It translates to CASSNLTGGTVDEQYF. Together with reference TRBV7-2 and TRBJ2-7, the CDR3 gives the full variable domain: GAGVSQSPSNKVTEKGKDVELRCDPISGHTALYWYRQSLGQGLEFLIYFQGNSAPDKSGLPSDRFSAERTGGSVSTLTIQRTQQEDSAVYLCASSNLTGGTVDEQYFGPGTRLTVT.

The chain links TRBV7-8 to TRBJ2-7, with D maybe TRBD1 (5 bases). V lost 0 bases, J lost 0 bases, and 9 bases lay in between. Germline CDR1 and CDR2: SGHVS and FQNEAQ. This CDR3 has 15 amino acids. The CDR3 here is CASSLAQGPSYEQYF. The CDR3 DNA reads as TGTGCCAGCAGCTTAGCCCAGGGCCCCTCCTACGAGCAGTACTTC.

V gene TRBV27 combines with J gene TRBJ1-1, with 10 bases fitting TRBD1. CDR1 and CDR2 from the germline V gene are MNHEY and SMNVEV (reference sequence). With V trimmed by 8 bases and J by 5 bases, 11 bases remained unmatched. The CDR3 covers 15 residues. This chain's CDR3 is CASRKTGGAGTEAFF. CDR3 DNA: TGTGCCAGCCGAAAGACAGGGGGCGCCGGAACTGAAGCTTTCTTT.

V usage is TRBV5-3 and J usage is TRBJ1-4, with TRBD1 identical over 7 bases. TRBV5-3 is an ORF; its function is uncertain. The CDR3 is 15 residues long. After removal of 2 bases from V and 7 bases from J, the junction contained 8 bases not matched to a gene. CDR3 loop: CARSLDRDGGEKLFF. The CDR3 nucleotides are TGTGCCAGAAGCTTAGACAGGGATGGGGGTGAAAAACTGTTTTTT.

CDR3 sequence: CASSQDLGLAGGRSNEQFF. The CDR3 DNA follows: TGCGCCAGCAGCCAAGATCTTGGACTAGCGGGGGGGCGGAGCAATGAGCAGTTCTTC. This chain uses TRBV4-3 with TRBJ2-1, with 15 bases matching TRBD2. The germline V gene encodes CDR1 LGHNA and CDR2 YSLEER. CDR3 size: 19 residues. The V and J ends lost 0 bases and 6 bases, in that order; junction bases with no gene match: 9.